Shown below are 16 T cell receptor beta chains from a single sample sequenced in a study of blood T cell repertoires in COVID-19. Clones were read by immunoSEQ multiplex PCR, and TCRdb kept only the in-frame ones, dropping some. Of roughly 250,000 clones listed, roughly 88% are singletons. Material for sequencing was PBMCs or T cells enriched from blood (not recorded which). The receptor set was obtained from a woman between 35 and 50 years old with acute COVID-19.

This rearrangement joins TRBV3-1 (or the pseudogene TRBV3-2) to TRBJ1-4; no clear D. The CDR3 runs to 15 residues. Trimming took 1 base from V and 0 from J, leaving 6 bases between them. Germline values: CDR1 LGHDT, CDR2 YNNKEL (reference sequence). The CDR3 DNA is TGTGCCAGCAGCCAAGCGGTGGCAACTAATGAAAAACTGTTTTTT. Its protein product is CASSQAVATNEKLFF.

V usage is TRBV10-2 and J usage is TRBJ2-2; 9 nucleotides match TRBD2. This CDR3 region has 16 residues. V shed 3 bases and J 7 bases; nucleotides not matched to a gene: 9. The V gene's germline CDR1 is WSHSY and CDR2 SAAADI. The DNA for the CDR3 is TGCGCCAGCAGTGAAAGGCGTGGTAGCGGGGGCGGGGAGCTGTTTTTT. It is translated as CASSERRGSGGGELFF.

This clone came up once. The V and J genes are TRBV5-1 and TRBJ2-5; 9 bases are shared with TRBD2. This CDR3 contains 15 residues. V lost 8 bases and J lost 2; bases outside the gene matches: 10. CDR1 is SGHRS, CDR2 YFSETQ, per germline. CDR3 sequence reads: CASRGGADWQETQYF. CDR3 sequence (DNA): TGCGCCAGTCGCGGGGGGGCCGATTGGCAAGAGACCCAGTACTTC.

The chain links TRBV28 to TRBJ2-7; 9 bases line up with TRBD2. After removal of 6 bases from V and 0 bases from J, the junction contained 24 bases not matched to a gene. Germline lookup yields CDR1 MDHEN and CDR2 SYDVKM. The CDR3 runs to 21 residues. The CDR3 loop is CASRIGGEGTSNPLSSYEQYF. CDR3 nucleotides: TGTGCCAGCAGGATCGGGGGGGAAGGGACTAGCAATCCCCTAAGCTCCTACGAGCAGTACTTC. Combining the CDR3 with reference TRBV28 and TRBJ2-7 gives the whole variable domain DVKVTQSSRYLVKRTGEKVFLECVQDMDHENMFWYRQDPGLGLRLIYFSYDVKMKEKGDIPEGYSVSREKKERFSLILESASTNQTSMYLCASRIGGEGTSNPLSSYEQYFGPGTRLTVT.

The V and J genes are TRBV9 and TRBJ1-2, with D tentatively TRBD1 (6 bases). CDR3 size: 14 residues. V shed 3 bases and J shed 5 bases, with 14 bases lying between them. In germline, CDR1 is SGDLS, CDR2 YYNGEE. DNA for the CDR3: TGTGCCAGCAGCGCCACAGGGCGACCTTATGGCTACACCTTC. It yields the protein CASSATGRPYGYTF.

Remarks on this clone: The junction departs from the called germline gene at one end, perhaps through a read error. The chain links TRBV7-9 to TRBJ1-2; D remains unclear. Germline values: CDR1 SEHNR, CDR2 FQNEAQ (reference sequence). This CDR3 comprises 9 residues. The CDR3 DNA reads as TGTGCCAGCAGCCCGACGGGAAGCTTC. Its translation is CASSPTGSF.

Notes on this clone: This CDR3 is also generated by other DNA sequences in the sample. The rearrangement uses TRBV3-1 (or the pseudogene TRBV3-2) and TRBJ1-2; maybe TRBD1 (5 bases). From germline, CDR1 is LGHDT and CDR2 YNNKEL (reference sequence). The CDR3 extends over 15 amino acids. Between the trimmed V and J ends, which lost 1 base and 2 bases, there was a span of 11 bases. CDR3 coding DNA: TGTGCCAGCAGCCAAGTTGGGGGACTAAACTATGGCTACACCTTC. Protein sequence: CASSQVGGLNYGYTF.

This chain links TRBV4-2 with TRBJ2-3, with 9 bases matching TRBD2. The CDR3 covers 20 residues. Germline V gene data show CDR1 as LGHNA and CDR2 as YNFKEQ. After removal of 2 bases from V and 3 bases from J, the junction contained 18 bases not matched to a gene. The CDR3: CASSQSSGTSSPSRTDTQYF. The CDR3 bases are TGTGCCAGCAGCCAATCCAGCGGGACTAGCAGCCCTTCTAGAACAGATACGCAGTATTTT.

The chain employs TRBV27 and TRBJ1-5, with D hard to call. Trimming pared 2 bases from V and 0 bases from J, leaving 8 bases between. The germline V gene has CDR1 MNHEY and CDR2 SMNVEV (reference sequence). The CDR3 is 15 residues long. The CDR3 DNA follows: TGTGCCAGCAGTTTAGGGTCGGGTAGCAATCAGCCCCAGCATTTT. Translating it yields CASSLGSGSNQPQHF.

The rearrangement links TRBV15 to TRBJ2-7; 8 bases agree with TRBD1. The CDR3 length is 15 residues. Per germline, CDR1 LNHNV and CDR2 YYDKDF (reference sequence). The V gene end was trimmed by 3 bases and the J gene end by 0 bases; junction bases not matched to a gene: 4. Here the CDR3 reads CATSRETGASYEQYF. The CDR3 DNA reads TGTGCCACCAGCAGGGAGACAGGGGCCTCCTACGAGCAGTACTTC.

V and J are TRBV6-5 and TRBJ2-2, with TRBD1 matching 8 bases. The CDR3 sequence is 14 residues long. After removal of 6 bases from V and 7 bases from J, the junction contained 7 bases not matched to a gene. In germline, CDR1 is MNHEY, CDR2 SVGAGI. Here the CDR3 DNA reads TGTGCCAGCAGACTTGACAGGGGAGTCGGGGAGCTGTTTTTT. Translating gives CASRLDRGVGELFF.

The chain joins TRBV9 to TRBJ2-2; 10 nucleotides align to TRBD1. CDR3 length: 12 amino acids. Germline CDR1 reads SGDLS; CDR2 reads YYNGEE. V trimming: 7 bases; J trimming: 6 bases; junction bases outside the gene matches: 0. CDR3 DNA: TGTGCCAGCGGGACAGGGGCCGGGGAGCTGTTTTTT. Amino acid sequence: CASGTGAGELFF.

This clone was detected a few times. The rearrangement uses TRBV28 and TRBJ1-2, with D unclear. CDR3 length: 11 residues. V was pared by 4 bases and J by 3 bases, with 3 bases between. The germline V gene has CDR1 MDHEN and CDR2 SYDVKM. For the CDR3, the DNA is TGTGCCAGCAGTTCAGACTATGGCTACACCTTC. Translating it yields CASSSDYGYTF.

This clone was picked up one time. The chain recombines TRBV20-1 with TRBJ2-1, with 11 bases fitting TRBD2. The V and J ends lost 3 bases and 7 bases, in that order; junction bases with no gene match: 11. CDR3 size: 16 residues. From germline, CDR1 is DFQATT and CDR2 SNEGSKA (reference sequence). The CDR3 sequence is CSASTSGSHEINEQFF. The CDR3 region has the DNA TGCAGTGCTAGTACTAGCGGGAGCCACGAAATTAATGAGCAGTTCTTC.

The chain is built from TRBV29-1 and TRBJ1-1, with TRBD1 identical over 7 bases. With V trimmed by 8 bases and J by 5 bases, 8 bases remained unmatched. Per germline, CDR1 SQVTM and CDR2 ANQGSEA. There are 12 residues in the CDR3. CDR3 nucleotides: TGCAGCTCGACAGGGCCGGGAACTGAAGCTTTCTTT. Its translation is CSSTGPGTEAFF.

The rearrangement joins TRBV4-1 to TRBJ2-2, with 10 bases that match TRBD1. The CDR3 extends over 16 amino acids. Trimming at V came to 8 bases and at J to 4 bases, leaving 10 bases not matched to a gene. CDR1 and CDR2 (germline): MGHRA, YSYEKL. The CDR3 nucleotides are TGCGCCAGCCGACCGTTGACAGGGGGCTTCACCGGGGAGCTGTTTTTT. This encodes CASRPLTGGFTGELFF.